The T cell receptor beta chain under discussion was sequenced for a study of T cells in Graves' hyperthyroidism and ophthalmopathy. General study findings and limits: Most expanded thyroid clonotypes above 0.001 recurred in blood.

Amplification yielded TCR beta CDR3 regions, with RNA transcripts as the source. Primed by the HTBI set, a first-round RT-PCR was run on the TCR CDR3. TCRdb redid the calling of the multiplex PCR reads with MiXCR, one entry per CDR3 protein. The sample includes 600,000 to 700,000 distinct CDR3 sequences, roughly 45% seen only once; the top ten take 7% to 7.5%. Used for diagnoses were clinical symptoms, serum thyroxine and TRAb, thyroid ultrasound and orbital computed tomography. With 5 bases removed from V and 4 bases from J, the gap between germline ends came to 14 bases. The germline CDR1 and CDR2 sequences are SGHTA and FQGNSA. This CDR3 is built from 14 residues. Remarks on this clonotype: Its antigen remains unknown.

Sequenced input: peripheral blood or thyroid tissue (not recorded which). The receptor's source is an adult man with Graves' disease, either hyperthyroidism or ophthalmopathy (not recorded which). V is TRBV7-2 and J is TRBJ1-2; a weak D match, TRBD1 (5 bases). For the CDR3, the DNA is TGTGCCAGCAGCCAGAACTCGGGGACCTATGGCTACACCTTC. Its translation: CASSQNSGTYGYTF.